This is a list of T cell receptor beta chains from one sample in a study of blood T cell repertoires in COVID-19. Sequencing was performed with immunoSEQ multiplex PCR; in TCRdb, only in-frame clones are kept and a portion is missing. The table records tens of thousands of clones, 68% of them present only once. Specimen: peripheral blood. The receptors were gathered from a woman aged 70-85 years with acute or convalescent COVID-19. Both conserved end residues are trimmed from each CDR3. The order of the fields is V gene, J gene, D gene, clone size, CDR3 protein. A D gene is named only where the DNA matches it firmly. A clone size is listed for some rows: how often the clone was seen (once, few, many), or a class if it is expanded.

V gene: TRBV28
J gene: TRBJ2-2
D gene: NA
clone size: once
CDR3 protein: ASSPWPGKSISDASGGELF

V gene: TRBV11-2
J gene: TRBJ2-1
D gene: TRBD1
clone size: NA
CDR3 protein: ASSKSGGQGIGEQF

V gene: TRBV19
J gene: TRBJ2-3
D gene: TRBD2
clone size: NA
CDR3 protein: ASGLAGGTADTQY

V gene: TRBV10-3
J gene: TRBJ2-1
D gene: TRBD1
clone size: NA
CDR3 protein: AIRAGTENNEQF

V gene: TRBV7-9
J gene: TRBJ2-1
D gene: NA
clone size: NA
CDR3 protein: ASSLGGRAHRDEQF

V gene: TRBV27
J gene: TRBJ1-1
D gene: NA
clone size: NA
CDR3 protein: ASSGIGSIGAGSTEAF

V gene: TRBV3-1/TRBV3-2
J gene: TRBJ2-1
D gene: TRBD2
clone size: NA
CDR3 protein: ASSQGLAGGLGYNEQF

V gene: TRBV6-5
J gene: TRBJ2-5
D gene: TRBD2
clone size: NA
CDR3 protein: ASSYSEAGGQETQY

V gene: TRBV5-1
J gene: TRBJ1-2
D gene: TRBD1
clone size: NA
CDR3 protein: ASSRDRGSNYGYT

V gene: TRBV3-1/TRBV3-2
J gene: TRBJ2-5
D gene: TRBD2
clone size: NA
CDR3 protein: ASSQGAGGPQETQY

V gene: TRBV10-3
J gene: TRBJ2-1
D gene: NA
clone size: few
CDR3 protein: AISSTALKDNEQF

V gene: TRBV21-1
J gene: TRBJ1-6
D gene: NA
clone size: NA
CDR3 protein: ASSGGASYNSPLH

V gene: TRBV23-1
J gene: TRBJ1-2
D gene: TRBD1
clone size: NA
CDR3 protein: ASSQSTGGGGYT

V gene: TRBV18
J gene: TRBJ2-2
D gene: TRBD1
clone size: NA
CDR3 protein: ASSHYTWDRAKNTGELF

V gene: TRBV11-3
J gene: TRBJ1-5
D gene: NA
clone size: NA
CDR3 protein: ASSPAERPGQLSNQPQH